A single sample is the source of the 17 T cell receptor beta chains below, sequenced in a study of blood T cell repertoires in COVID-19. Assay used: immunoSEQ multiplex PCR; TCRdb lists only in-frame clones, some missing. Found here are 75,000 to 95,000 clones, 79% of them singletons; the top ten hold about 5%. The sample taken for sequencing was peripheral blood. These receptors were obtained from a woman older than 75 with active or convalescent COVID-19.

J is TRBJ2-1 and V is TRBV18, with TRBD1 as a possible D gene (5 bases). CDR3 size: 15 residues. Germline assignment: CDR1 KGHSH and CDR2 LQKENI. Trimming left V 1 base short and J 2 bases short, with 9 bases between. The CDR3 region is CASSPQGRTYNEQFF. Here the CDR3 DNA reads TGTGCCAGCTCACCACAGGGGCGCACCTACAATGAGCAGTTCTTC.

This chain links TRBV7-9 with TRBJ2-5; D not resolved. Germline CDR1 SEHNR, CDR2 FQNEAQ (reference sequence). V lost 2 bases to trimming and J lost 4 bases, with 8 bases between them. The CDR3 is 13 residues long. The CDR3 spells CASSLSLRETQYF. CDR3 in DNA: TGTGCCAGCAGCTTATCTCTTAGAGAGACCCAGTACTTC.

This clone has a handful of counts. The chain carries TRBV9 and TRBJ2-5; maybe TRBD1 (5 bases). CDR3 length equals 15 residues. Looked up from germline, CDR1 is SGDLS and CDR2 is YYNGEE. Trimming took off 0 bases at V and 4 bases at J, with 13 bases between the two ends. CDR3 nucleotide sequence: TGTGCCAGCAGCGTAGTCCCAGGGTCGGGAGAGACCCAGTACTTC. It specifies CASSVVPGSGETQYF.

The chain employs TRBV11-3 and TRBJ1-1, with D possibly being TRBD1 (5 bases). CDR1 and CDR2 (germline): SGHNT, YENEEA. The V end was cut by 0 bases, the J end by 6 bases, with 11 bases between. The CDR3 runs 14 residues. The CDR3 DNA is TGTGCCAGCAGCTTAGATCACGGGGGTTCTGAAGCTTTCTTT. Protein sequence: CASSLDHGGSEAFF.

The chain combines TRBV28 with TRBJ1-6; the match to TRBD1 covers 8 bases. V shed 5 bases, J shed 9 bases, and the junction held 9 bases outside the gene matches. The CDR3 runs 15 residues. The germline gives CDR1 MDHEN, CDR2 SYDVKM. The CDR3: CASSETGVFPSPLHF. The DNA of the CDR3 is TGTGCCAGCAGTGAGACAGGGGTTTTTCCTTCACCCCTCCACTTT.

This CDR3 reads CASSPQAAEKLFF. The CDR3 bases are TGTGCCAGCTCACCACAAGCGGCTGAAAAACTGTTTTTT. The chain couples TRBV18 to TRBJ1-4; D gene ambiguous. Germline V gene lookup returns CDR1 KGHSH and CDR2 LQKENI. The CDR3 has 13 residues. The V end was cut by 1 base, the J end by 7 bases, with 7 bases between.

DNA of the CDR3: TGTGCCACCAGTGATTTTTCGACAGCCGGGGAGCTGTTTTTT. Translated, it gives CATSDFSTAGELFF. The chain joins TRBV24-1 to TRBJ2-2; D might be TRBD1 (5 bases). V was cut by 1 base and J by 6 bases, with 8 bases left in between. CDR1 and CDR2 (germline): KGHDR, SFDVKD. There are 14 residues in the CDR3.

The DNA of the CDR3 is TGTGCCAGTAGGGCGACAGGGGATAGCTATGGCTACACCTTC. Protein: CASRATGDSYGYTF. The rearrangement joins TRBV19 to TRBJ1-2; TRBD1 matches 8 bases. This CDR3 region has 14 residues. CDR1 and CDR2 from the germline V gene are LNHDA and SQIVND (reference sequence). The trim removed 6 bases at V and 4 bases at J, leaving 7 bases unmatched.

J is TRBJ2-4 and V is TRBV7-9, with D perhaps TRBD2 (6 bases). With 1 base removed from V and 3 bases from J, the gap between germline ends came to 13 bases. The CDR3 consists of 16 residues. CDR1 and CDR2 (germline): SEHNR, FQNEAQ (reference sequence). For the CDR3, the DNA is TGTGCCAGCAGCTTAGGGGGAGGAATGGGCAAAAACATTCAGTACTTC. Translation gives CASSLGGGMGKNIQYF.

V usage is TRBV5-1 and J usage is TRBJ2-2; TRBD1 agrees at 9 bases. Germline loops: CDR1 SGHRS, CDR2 YFSETQ. J gave up 1 base and V 4 bases, and 5 bases lay outside the gene matches. This CDR3 region has 16 residues. CDR3 in DNA: TGCGCCAGCAGCAACCGGGACAGGGTGAACACCGGGGAGCTGTTTTTT. Its translation is CASSNRDRVNTGELFF.

This clone turned up a few times. The J gene is TRBJ2-2, the V gene TRBV7-6; D may be TRBD1 (5 bases). The CDR3 is 16 amino acids. Trimming removed 5 bases at V and 0 bases at J, with 13 bases between. The germline gives CDR1 SGHVS, CDR2 FNYEAQ. CDR3 in DNA: TGTGCCAGCAGCCCAAGGGGCCACGCGAACACCGGGGAGCTGTTTTTT. Translating it yields CASSPRGHANTGELFF.

This clone showed up just once. J is TRBJ2-5 and V is TRBV24-1; a weak D match, TRBD2 (5 bases). The CDR3 sequence is 12 residues long. Trimming shortened V by 7 bases and J by 3 bases, and 8 bases separated the two germline ends. Germline V lookup: CDR1 KGHDR, CDR2 SFDVKD. The CDR3 spells CATSWGEETQYF. CDR3 nucleotides: TGTGCCACCAGCTGGGGAGAAGAGACCCAGTACTTC.

The chain links TRBV5-6 to TRBJ2-3; 11 bases fit TRBD2. The CDR3 runs to 17 residues. Germline CDR1 is SGHDT and CDR2 is YYEEEE. The trim removed 4 bases at V and 6 bases at J, leaving 13 bases unmatched. CDR3 residues: CASSLTSGGPTRDTQYF. The DNA of the CDR3 is TGTGCCAGCAGCCTTACTAGCGGGGGCCCCACGAGGGATACGCAGTATTTT.

This chain connects TRBV2 to TRBJ1-3, with D perhaps matching TRBD1 (5 bases). V dropped 9 bases and J dropped 2 bases, with 11 bases sitting between them. Germline CDR1 and CDR2: SNHLY and FYNNEI. This CDR3 spans 13 amino acids. This CDR3 reads CASGGETGNTIYF. The CDR3 DNA follows: TGTGCCAGTGGGGGGGAGACTGGAAACACCATATATTTT.

The J gene is TRBJ1-5, the V gene TRBV24-1; unclear D gene. CDR3 size: 14 residues. Germline assignment: CDR1 KGHDR and CDR2 SFDVKD. V was pared by 4 bases and J by 9 bases, with 15 bases between. CDR3 in amino acids: CATSDKDGIWPQHF. The CDR3 DNA reads TGTGCCACCAGTGACAAAGACGGGATCTGGCCCCAGCATTTT.

The CDR3 loop reads CASSYGQNPSGNTIYF. CDR3 nucleotides: TGTGCCAGCAGTTACGGACAGAATCCCTCTGGAAACACCATATATTTT. This sequence joins TRBV6-2 or TRBV6-3 and TRBJ1-3; D possibly corresponds to TRBD1 (6 bases). Between the trimmed V and J ends, which lost 2 bases and 0 bases, there was a span of 11 bases. This CDR3 region has 16 residues. CDR1 MNHEY and CDR2 SVGEGT come from the germline V gene.

The CDR3 bases are TGTGCCAGCAGTTTACGGGGCTACGAGCAGTACTTC. Protein product: CASSLRGYEQYF. This chain links TRBV12-3 or TRBV12-4 with TRBJ2-7; D might be TRBD2 (5 bases). V shed 2 bases and J shed 3 bases, with 5 bases lying between them. This CDR3 is built from 12 residues.